Below are 2 T cell receptor beta chains sequenced from a single sample in a study of regulatory T cells in long-lasting Graves disease. Relying on iRepertoire HTBI primers and Arm-PCR of CDR3 regions, the team built TCR beta libraries. TCRdb re-analysed the multiplex PCR reads in MiXCR, keeping a single row per CDR3 protein. The sample has more than 450,000 distinct CDR3 sequences; around 15% are singletons. Time point in this sample: newly diagnosed GD, antithyroid drugs for less than 3 months. Scientists built the TCR library using RNA that was extracted from PBMCs. These data were also filed under a second study, of T cells in Graves' hyperthyroidism and ophthalmopathy.

Sequences were derived from peripheral blood mononuclear cells (PBMCs), sampled at new diagnosis, from a patient treated with antithyroid drugs. The receptors originated from a man aged 40-49 years with Graves disease.

This clonotype was seen ten or more times. CDR3 in DNA: TGTGCCAGCAGTGAACGAGGACAGGGTGTGGGGAACACTGAAGCTTTCTTT. Its translation is CASSERGQGVGNTEAFF. V gene TRBV2 combines with J gene TRBJ1-1; the match to TRBD1 covers 8 bases. The CDR3 has 17 residues. V gave up 2 bases and J gave up 1 base; unmatched junction bases: 9. Germline V CDR1 and CDR2: SNHLY, FYNNEI.

This clonotype was observed a handful of times. The chain carries TRBV24-1 and TRBJ2-1; D ambiguous. The germline gives CDR1 KGHDR, CDR2 SFDVKD. The CDR3 has 15 residues. Between the trimmed V and J ends, which lost 1 base and 6 bases, there was a span of 12 bases. Here the CDR3 reads CATSDFRVQCNEQFF. The DNA of the CDR3 is TGTGCCACCAGTGATTTCCGGGTACAGTGCAATGAGCAGTTCTTC.